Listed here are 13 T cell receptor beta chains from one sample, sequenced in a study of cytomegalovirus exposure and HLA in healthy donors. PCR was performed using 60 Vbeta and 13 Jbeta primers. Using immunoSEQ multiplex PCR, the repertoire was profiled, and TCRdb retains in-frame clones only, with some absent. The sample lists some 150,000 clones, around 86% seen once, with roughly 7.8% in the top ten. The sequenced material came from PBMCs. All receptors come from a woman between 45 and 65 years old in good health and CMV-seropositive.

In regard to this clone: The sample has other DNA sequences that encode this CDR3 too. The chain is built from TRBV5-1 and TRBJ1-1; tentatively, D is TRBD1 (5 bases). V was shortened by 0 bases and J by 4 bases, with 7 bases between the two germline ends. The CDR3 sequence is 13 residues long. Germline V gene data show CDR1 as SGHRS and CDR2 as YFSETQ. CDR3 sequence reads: CASSLGGGTEAFF. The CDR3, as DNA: TGCGCCAGCAGCTTGGGGGGGGGCACTGAAGCTTTCTTT.

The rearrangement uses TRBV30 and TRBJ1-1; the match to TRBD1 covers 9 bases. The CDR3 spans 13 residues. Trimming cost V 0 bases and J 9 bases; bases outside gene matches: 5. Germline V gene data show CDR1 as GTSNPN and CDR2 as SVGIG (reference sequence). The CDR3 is CAWSVPNRGQAFF. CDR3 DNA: TGTGCCTGGAGTGTACCGAACAGGGGGCAAGCTTTCTTT.

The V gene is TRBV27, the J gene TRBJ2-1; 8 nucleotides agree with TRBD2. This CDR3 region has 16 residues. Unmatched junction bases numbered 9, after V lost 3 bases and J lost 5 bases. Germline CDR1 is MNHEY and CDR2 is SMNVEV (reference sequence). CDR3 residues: CASSFGAGGAHNEQFF. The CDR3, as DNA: TGTGCCAGCAGTTTCGGGGCGGGAGGTGCCCACAATGAGCAGTTCTTC.

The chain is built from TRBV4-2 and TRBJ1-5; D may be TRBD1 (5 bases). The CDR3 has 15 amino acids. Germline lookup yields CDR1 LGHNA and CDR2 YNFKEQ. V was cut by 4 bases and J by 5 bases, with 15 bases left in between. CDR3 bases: TGTGCCAGCAGCCCCCTGGGTGGGGGGGATCAGCCCCAGCATTTT. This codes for CASSPLGGGDQPQHF.

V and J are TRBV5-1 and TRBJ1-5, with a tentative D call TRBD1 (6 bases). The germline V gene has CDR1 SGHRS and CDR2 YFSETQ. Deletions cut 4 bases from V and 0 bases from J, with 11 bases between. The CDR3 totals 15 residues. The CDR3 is CASSPGDRSNQPQHF. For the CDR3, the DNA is TGCGCCAGCAGCCCAGGGGACCGTAGCAATCAGCCCCAGCATTTT.

For the CDR3, the DNA is TGTGCCAGCAGCAAGACTAGCGGGGGATATGCGACCCAGTACTTC. This encodes CASSKTSGGYATQYF. This chain connects TRBV7-2 to TRBJ2-5; 12 nucleotides agree with TRBD2. The CDR3 covers 15 residues. Germline CDR1 is SGHTA and CDR2 is FQGNSA. Trimming cost V 5 bases and J 7 bases; bases outside gene matches: 8.

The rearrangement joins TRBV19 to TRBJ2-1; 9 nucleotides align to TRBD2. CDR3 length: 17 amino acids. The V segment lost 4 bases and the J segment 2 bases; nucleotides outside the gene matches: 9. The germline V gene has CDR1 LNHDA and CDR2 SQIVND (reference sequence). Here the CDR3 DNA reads TGTGCCAGTAGTACTCGTGGACTAGCGCGGACCTACAATGAGCAGTTCTTC. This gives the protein CASSTRGLARTYNEQFF.

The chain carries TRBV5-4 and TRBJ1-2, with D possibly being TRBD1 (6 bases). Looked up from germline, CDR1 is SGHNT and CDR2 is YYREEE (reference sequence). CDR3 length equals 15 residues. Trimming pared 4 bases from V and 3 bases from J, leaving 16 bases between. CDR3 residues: CASSHKQGPDYGYTF. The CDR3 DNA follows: TGTGCCAGCAGCCACAAACAGGGTCCGGACTATGGCTACACCTTC.

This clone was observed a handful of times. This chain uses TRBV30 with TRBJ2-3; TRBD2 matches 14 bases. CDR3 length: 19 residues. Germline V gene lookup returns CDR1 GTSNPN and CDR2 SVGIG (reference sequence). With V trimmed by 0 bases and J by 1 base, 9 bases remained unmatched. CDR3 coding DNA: TGTGCCTGGAGTGTTTGGAGGGGACTAGCGGGAGAGGGCACAGATACGCAGTATTTT. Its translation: CAWSVWRGLAGEGTDTQYF.

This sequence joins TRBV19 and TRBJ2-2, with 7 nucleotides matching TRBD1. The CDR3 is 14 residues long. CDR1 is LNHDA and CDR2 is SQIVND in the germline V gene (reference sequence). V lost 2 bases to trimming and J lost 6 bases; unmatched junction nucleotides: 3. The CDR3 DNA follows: TGTGCCAGTAGTATAAATCAGGGGGCCGGGGAGCTGTTTTTT. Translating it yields CASSINQGAGELFF.

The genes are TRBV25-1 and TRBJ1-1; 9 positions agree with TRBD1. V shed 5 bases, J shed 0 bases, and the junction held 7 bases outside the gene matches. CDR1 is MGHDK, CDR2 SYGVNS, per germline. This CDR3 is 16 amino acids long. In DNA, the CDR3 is TGTGCCAGCAGTCCTCGGACAGGGGAAATGAACACTGAAGCTTTCTTT. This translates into CASSPRTGEMNTEAFF. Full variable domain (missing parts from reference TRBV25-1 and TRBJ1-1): EADIYQTPRYLVIGTGKKITLECSQTMGHDKMYWYQQDPGMELHLIHYSYGVNSTEKGDLSSESTVSRIRTEHFPLTLESARPSHTSQYLCASSPRTGEMNTEAFFGQGTRLTVV.

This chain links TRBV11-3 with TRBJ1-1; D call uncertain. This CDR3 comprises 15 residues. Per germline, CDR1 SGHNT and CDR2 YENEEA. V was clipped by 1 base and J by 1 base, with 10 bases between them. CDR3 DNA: TGTGCCAGCAGCTTAGGCGGGGATTCGAACACTGAAGCTTTCTTT. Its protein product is CASSLGGDSNTEAFF.

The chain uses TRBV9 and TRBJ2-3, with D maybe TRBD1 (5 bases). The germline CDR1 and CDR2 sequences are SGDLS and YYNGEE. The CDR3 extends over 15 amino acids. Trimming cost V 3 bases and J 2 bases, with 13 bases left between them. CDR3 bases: TGTGCCAGCAGCGCCCGGACAATGATCACAGATACGCAGTATTTT. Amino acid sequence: CASSARTMITDTQYF.